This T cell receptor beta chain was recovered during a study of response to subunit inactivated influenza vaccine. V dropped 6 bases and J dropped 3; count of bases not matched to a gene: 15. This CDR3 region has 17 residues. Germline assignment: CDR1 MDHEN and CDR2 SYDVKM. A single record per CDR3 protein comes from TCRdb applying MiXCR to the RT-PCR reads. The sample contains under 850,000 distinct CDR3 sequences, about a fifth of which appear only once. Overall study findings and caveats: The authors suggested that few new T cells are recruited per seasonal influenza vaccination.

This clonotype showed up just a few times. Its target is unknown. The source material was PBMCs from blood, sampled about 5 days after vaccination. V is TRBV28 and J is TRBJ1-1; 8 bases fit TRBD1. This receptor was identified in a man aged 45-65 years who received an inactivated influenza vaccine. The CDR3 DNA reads TGTGCCAGCAGCCGGTGGACAGGGTCATTCGGAGACACTGAAGCTTTCTTT. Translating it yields CASSRWTGSFGDTEAFF. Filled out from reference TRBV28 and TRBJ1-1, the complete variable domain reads DVKVTQSSRYLVKRTGEKVFLECVQDMDHENMFWYRQDPGLGLRLIYFSYDVKMKEKGDIPEGYSVSREKKERFSLILESASTNQTSMYLCASSRWTGSFGDTEAFFGQGTRLTVV.